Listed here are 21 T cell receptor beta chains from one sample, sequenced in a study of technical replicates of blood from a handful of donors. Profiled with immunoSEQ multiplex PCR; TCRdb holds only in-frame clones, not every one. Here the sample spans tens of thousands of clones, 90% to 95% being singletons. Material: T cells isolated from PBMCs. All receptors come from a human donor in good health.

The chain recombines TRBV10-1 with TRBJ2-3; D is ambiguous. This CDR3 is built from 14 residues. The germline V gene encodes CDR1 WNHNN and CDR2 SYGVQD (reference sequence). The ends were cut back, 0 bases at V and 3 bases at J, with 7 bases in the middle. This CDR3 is CASSESSITDTQYF. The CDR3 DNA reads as TGCGCCAGCAGTGAGTCTAGCATAACAGATACGCAGTATTTT.

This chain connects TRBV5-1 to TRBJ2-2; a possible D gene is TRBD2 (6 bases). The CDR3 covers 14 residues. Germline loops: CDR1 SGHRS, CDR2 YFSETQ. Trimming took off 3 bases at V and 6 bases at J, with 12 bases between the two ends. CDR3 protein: CASSSEGRAGELFF. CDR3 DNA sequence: TGCGCCAGCAGCTCGGAGGGTCGGGCCGGGGAGCTGTTTTTT.

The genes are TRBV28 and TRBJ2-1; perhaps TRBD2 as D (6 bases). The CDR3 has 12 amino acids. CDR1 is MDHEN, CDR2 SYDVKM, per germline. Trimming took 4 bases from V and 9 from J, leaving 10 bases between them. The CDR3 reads CASSWQEGEQFF. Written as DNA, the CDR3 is TGTGCCAGCAGTTGGCAGGAGGGTGAGCAGTTCTTC.

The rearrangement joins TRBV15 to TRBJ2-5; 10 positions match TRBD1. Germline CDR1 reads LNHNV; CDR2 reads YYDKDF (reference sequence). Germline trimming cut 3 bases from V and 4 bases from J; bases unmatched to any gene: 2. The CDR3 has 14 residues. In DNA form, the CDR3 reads TGTGCCACCAGCAGCGGACAGGGGGGAGAGACCCAGTACTTC. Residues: CATSSGQGGETQYF.

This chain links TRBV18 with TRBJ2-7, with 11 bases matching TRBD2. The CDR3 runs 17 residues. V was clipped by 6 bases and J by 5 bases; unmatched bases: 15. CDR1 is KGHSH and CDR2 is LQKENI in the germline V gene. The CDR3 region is CASSRTGLTSGVNEQYF. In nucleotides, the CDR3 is TGTGCCAGCTCTCGGACAGGGTTGACTAGCGGGGTCAACGAGCAGTACTTC.

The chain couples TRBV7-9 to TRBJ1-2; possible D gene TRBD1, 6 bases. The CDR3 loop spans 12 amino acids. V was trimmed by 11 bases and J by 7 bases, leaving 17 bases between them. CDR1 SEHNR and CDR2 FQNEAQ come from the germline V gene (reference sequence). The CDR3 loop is CAGTRQEAGYTF. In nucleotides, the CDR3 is TGTGCCGGTACTAGACAGGAGGCTGGCTACACCTTC.

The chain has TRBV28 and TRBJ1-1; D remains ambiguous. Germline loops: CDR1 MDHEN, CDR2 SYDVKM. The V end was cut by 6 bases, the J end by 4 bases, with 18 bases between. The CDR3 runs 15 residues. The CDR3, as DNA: TGTGCCAGCAGCCCACGATTCGAAATGGCCACTGAAGCTTTCTTT. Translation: CASSPRFEMATEAFF.

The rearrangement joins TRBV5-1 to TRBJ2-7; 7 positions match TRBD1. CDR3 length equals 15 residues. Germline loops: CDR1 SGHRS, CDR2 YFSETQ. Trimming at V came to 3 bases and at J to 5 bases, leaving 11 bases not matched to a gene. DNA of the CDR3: TGCGCCAGCAGCTCAACAGGGGAAGGGGCAGACGAGCAGTACTTC. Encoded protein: CASSSTGEGADEQYF. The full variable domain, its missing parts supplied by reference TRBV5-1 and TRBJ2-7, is KAGVTQTPRYLIKTRGQQVTLSCSPISGHRSVSWYQQTPGQGLQFLFEYFSETQRNKGNFPGRFSGRQFSNSRSEMNVSTLELGDSALYLCASSSTGEGADEQYFGPGTRLTVT.

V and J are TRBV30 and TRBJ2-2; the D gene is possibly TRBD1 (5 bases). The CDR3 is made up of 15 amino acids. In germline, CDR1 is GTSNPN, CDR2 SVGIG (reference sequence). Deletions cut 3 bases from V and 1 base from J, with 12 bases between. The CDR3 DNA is TGTGCCTGGAGCCACGACAGCCTGAACACCGGGGAGCTGTTTTTT. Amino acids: CAWSHDSLNTGELFF.

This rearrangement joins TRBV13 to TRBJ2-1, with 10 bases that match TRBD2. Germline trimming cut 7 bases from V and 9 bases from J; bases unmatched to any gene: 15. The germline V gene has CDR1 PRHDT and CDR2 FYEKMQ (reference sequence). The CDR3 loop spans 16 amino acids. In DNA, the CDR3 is TGTGCCAGCACCGAACTAGAAAGCGGGAGGGCCGGTGAGCAGTTCTTC. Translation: CASTELESGRAGEQFF.

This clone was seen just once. CDR3 in amino acids: CASSPPRASGRNEQFF. The CDR3 DNA follows: TGTGCCAGCAGCCCCCCCAGAGCTAGCGGGAGGAATGAGCAGTTCTTC. The chain is built from TRBV7-9 and TRBJ2-1; 11 bases match TRBD2. Trimming removed 5 bases from V and 7 bases from J; junction bases left unmatched: 10. Germline V gene lookup returns CDR1 SEHNR and CDR2 FQNEAQ (reference sequence). The CDR3 has 16 amino acids.

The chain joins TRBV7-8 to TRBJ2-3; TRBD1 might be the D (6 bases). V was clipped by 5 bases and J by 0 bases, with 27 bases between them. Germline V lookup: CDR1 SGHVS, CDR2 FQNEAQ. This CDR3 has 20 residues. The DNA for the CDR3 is TGTGCCAGCAGCCGATTTACAATAACCACCGGGACAACTAGCACAGATACGCAGTATTTT. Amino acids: CASSRFTITTGTTSTDTQYF. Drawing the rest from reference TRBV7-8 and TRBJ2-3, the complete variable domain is GAGVSQSPRYKVAKRGQDVALRCDPISGHVSLFWYQQALGQGPEFLTYFQNEAQLDKSGLPSDRFFAERPEGSVSTLKIQRTQQEDSAVYLCASSRFTITTGTTSTDTQYFGPGTRLTVL.

The CDR3 protein is CASSIRGVGLTAMNTEAFF. CDR3 DNA: TGTGCCAGTAGTATCCGGGGGGTAGGGCTAACGGCCATGAACACTGAAGCTTTCTTT. The chain recombines TRBV19 with TRBJ1-1; tentatively, D is TRBD1 (5 bases). CDR3 length equals 19 residues. Germline CDR1 and CDR2: LNHDA and SQIVND (reference sequence). The germline V and J ends were trimmed by 3 bases and 0 bases, with 23 bases remaining between them.

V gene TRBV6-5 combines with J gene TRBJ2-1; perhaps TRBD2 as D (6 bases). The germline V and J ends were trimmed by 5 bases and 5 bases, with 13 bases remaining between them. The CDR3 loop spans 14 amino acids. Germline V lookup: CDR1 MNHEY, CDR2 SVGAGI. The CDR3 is CASSGGLRDNEQFF. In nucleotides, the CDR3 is TGTGCCAGCAGTGGAGGGTTAAGGGACAATGAGCAGTTCTTC.

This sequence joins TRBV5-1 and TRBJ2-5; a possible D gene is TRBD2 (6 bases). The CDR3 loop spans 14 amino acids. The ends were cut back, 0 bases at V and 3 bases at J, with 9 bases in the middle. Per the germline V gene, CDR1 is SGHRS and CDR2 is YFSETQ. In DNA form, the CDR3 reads TGCGCCAGCAGCTTGGTCGGGAGCGAAGAGACCCAGTACTTC. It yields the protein CASSLVGSEETQYF.

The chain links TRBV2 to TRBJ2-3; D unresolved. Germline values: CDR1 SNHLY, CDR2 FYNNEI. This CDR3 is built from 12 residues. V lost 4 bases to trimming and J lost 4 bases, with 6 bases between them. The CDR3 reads CASSGEADTQYF. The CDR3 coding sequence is TGTGCCAGCAGTGGAGAGGCAGATACGCAGTATTTT.

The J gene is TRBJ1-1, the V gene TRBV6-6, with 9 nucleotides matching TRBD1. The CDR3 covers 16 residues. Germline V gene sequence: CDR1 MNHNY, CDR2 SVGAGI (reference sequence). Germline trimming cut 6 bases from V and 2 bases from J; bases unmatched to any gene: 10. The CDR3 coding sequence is TGTGCCAGCAGCCTGACCCGGACAGGGGCAAACACTGAAGCTTTCTTT. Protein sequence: CASSLTRTGANTEAFF.

The CDR3, as DNA: TGTGCCTCGGGCGGACAGAACTATGGCTACACCTTC. Translating gives CASGGQNYGYTF. The V gene is TRBV10-3, the J gene TRBJ1-2, with D possibly matching TRBD1 (6 bases). The CDR3 runs 12 residues. V gave up 11 bases and J gave up 2 bases, with 12 bases separating them. Germline V gives CDR1 ENHRY, CDR2 SYGVKD.

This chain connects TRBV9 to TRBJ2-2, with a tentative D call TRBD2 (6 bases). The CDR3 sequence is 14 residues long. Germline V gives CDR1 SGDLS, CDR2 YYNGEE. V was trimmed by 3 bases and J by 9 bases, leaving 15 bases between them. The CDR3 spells CASSAGLNPRELFF. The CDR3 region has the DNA TGTGCCAGCAGCGCGGGACTTAATCCCCGGGAGCTGTTTTTT.

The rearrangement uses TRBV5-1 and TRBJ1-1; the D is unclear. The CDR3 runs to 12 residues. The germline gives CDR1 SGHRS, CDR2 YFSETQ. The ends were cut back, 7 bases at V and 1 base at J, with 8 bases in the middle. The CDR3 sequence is CASPPQNTEAFF. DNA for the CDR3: TGCGCCAGCCCCCCACAGAACACTGAAGCTTTCTTT.

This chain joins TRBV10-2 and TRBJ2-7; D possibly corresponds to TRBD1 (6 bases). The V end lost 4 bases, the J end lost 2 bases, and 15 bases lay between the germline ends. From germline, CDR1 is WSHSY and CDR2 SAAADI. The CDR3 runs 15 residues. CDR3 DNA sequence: TGCGCCAGCAGTGGCCCCGACAGGCCAGCCTACGAGCAGTACTTC. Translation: CASSGPDRPAYEQYF.